This TCR beta chain was documented in a study of T-cell memory formation after mild COVID-19. General study results and limits: There was no confirmation that second-wave clones peaking on day 37 were SARS-CoV-2 specific.

This clonotype was seen only a few times. Its antigen is currently unknown. Germline values: CDR1 SGHNT, CDR2 YYREEE (reference sequence). This CDR3 region has 13 residues. The V gene lost 3 bases and the J gene lost 3 bases, with 6 bases spanning the gap. TCRdb reprocessed the 5' RACE reads via MiXCR and lists one record per CDR3 protein. In the table there are roughly 310,000 distinct CDR3 sequences, 15% of which are singletons. Source material: PBMCs or a T cell subset sorted from them (not recorded which). This clonotype was obtained from a man aged 18 to 29 who had mild COVID-19 (a few samples of this study predate the infection). Cell type and time point are not known. The chain has TRBV5-4 and TRBJ1-4; unclear D gene. The CDR3 region is CASSSEANEKLFF. As DNA, the CDR3 is TGTGCCAGCAGCTCCGAGGCTAATGAAAAACTGTTTTTT.